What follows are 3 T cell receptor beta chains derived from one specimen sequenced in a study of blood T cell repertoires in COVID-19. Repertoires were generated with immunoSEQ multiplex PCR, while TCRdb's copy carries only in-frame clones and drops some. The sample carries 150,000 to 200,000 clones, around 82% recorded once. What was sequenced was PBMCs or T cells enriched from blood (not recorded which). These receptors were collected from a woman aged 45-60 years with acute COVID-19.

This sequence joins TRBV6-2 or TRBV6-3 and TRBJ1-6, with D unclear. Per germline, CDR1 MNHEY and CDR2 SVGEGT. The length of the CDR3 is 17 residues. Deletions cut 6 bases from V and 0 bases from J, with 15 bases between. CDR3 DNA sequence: TGTGCCAGCAGCCAACGCGGAGGGAGCTCCTATAATTCACCCCTCCACTTT. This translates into CASSQRGGSSYNSPLHF.

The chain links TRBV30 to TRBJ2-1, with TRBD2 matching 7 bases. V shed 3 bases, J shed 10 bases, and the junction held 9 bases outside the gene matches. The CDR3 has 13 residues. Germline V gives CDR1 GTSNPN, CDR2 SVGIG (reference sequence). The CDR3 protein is CAWRERGWMEQFF. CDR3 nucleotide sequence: TGTGCCTGGAGAGAGCGGGGTTGGATGGAGCAGTTCTTC.

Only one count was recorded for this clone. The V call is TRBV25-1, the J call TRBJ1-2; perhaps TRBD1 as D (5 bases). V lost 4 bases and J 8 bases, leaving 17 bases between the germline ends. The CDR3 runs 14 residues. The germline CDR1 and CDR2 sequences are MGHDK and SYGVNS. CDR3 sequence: CASSVEGEYYGYTF. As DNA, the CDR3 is TGTGCCAGCAGTGTAGAAGGGGAATATTACGGCTACACCTTC.